This T cell receptor (beta chain) was documented in a study of blood T cell repertoires in COVID-19. Measured with immunoSEQ multiplex PCR; TCRdb has only the in-frame clones, and not every one. The sample shows fewer than 200,000 clones, less than 90% of them seen only once. Germline lookup yields CDR1 MNHEY and CDR2 SMNVEV (reference sequence). V shed 0 bases and J 6 bases; nucleotides not matched to a gene: 7. CDR3 size: 15 residues. V gene TRBV27 combines with J gene TRBJ1-2, with 7 bases that match TRBD1. This receptor was identified in a woman aged 50 to 60 who had recovered from COVID-19. The sequenced sample consisted of PBMCs or T cells enriched from blood (not recorded which). Here the CDR3 DNA reads TGTGCCAGCAGTTTATCGGGCACAGGGGTCGATGGCTACACCTTC. It translates to CASSLSGTGVDGYTF.